The 29 T cell receptor beta chains given below trace back to one sample, sequenced in a study of beta chain features in type 1 diabetes. The entirety of the isolated RNA underwent reverse transcription, so expressed TCRB transcripts were sequenced. Method: immunoSEQ multiplex PCR; TCRdb's copy keeps in-frame clones and lacks some. The table records 680,000 or so clones, around 15% of them present only once. What was sequenced was naive CD4+ T cells from blood. The source is a man between 18 and 29 years old in good health.

The V gene is TRBV6-6, the J gene TRBJ2-7; tentatively, D is TRBD2 (5 bases). The CDR3 has 13 amino acids. Germline CDR1 is MNHNY and CDR2 is SVGAGI (reference sequence). Trimming shortened V by 7 bases and J by 0 bases, and 10 bases separated the two germline ends. The CDR3 DNA is TGTGCCAGCACGCCGAGCGGCTCCTACGAGCAGTACTTC. Translating it yields CASTPSGSYEQYF.

This clone was counted between two and nine times. The chain links TRBV30 to TRBJ1-5, with TRBD1 matching over 10 bases. The CDR3 contains 18 residues. J lost 0 bases, V lost 2 bases, and 10 bases had no gene match. Germline V gives CDR1 GTSNPN, CDR2 SVGIG (reference sequence). The CDR3: CAWSLGRDRGYSNQPQHF. CDR3 in DNA: TGTGCCTGGAGTTTAGGTCGGGACAGGGGATATAGCAATCAGCCCCAGCATTTT. Complete variable domain (other parts from reference TRBV30 and TRBJ1-5): SQTIHQWPATLVQPVGSPLSLECTVEGTSNPNLYWYRQAAGRGLQLLFYSVGIGQISSEVPQNLSASRPQDRQFILSSKKLLLSDSGFYLCAWSLGRDRGYSNQPQHFGDGTRLSIL.

The V and J genes are TRBV9 and TRBJ2-5; D uncertain. Judging by the DNA end, TRBJ2-7 fits better; the J call may be wrong. From germline, CDR1 is SGDLS and CDR2 YYNGEE. This CDR3 has 13 residues. CDR3: CASSQTTSYEQYF. CDR3 nucleotides: TGTGCCAGCAGCCAAACTACCTCCTACGAGCAGTACTTC.

The rearrangement uses TRBV4-2 and TRBJ2-5; D perhaps matches TRBD2 (5 bases). Germline lookup yields CDR1 LGHNA and CDR2 YNFKEQ. V was cut by 1 base and J by 4 bases, with 10 bases left in between. There are 14 residues in the CDR3. The CDR3 sequence: CASSQVSGSETQYF. The CDR3 coding sequence is TGTGCCAGCAGCCAAGTATCGGGGTCAGAGACCCAGTACTTC.

The chain couples TRBV18 to TRBJ2-1; D is unclear. Trimming removed 1 base at V and 5 bases at J, with 9 bases between. Germline CDR1 is KGHSH and CDR2 is LQKENI. The length of the CDR3 is 14 residues. In DNA form, the CDR3 reads TGTGCCAGCTCACCACGCCTAGAACACAATGAGCAGTTCTTC. Encoded protein: CASSPRLEHNEQFF.

On this clone itself: Other DNA sequences in the same sample also yield this CDR3. The V gene is TRBV6-1, the J gene TRBJ1-1; D uncertain. V was clipped by 1 base and J by 2 bases, with 5 bases between them. CDR3 length: 13 amino acids. The germline V gene has CDR1 MNHNS and CDR2 SASEGT. The CDR3 spells CASSEGVNTEAFF. DNA for the CDR3: TGTGCCAGCAGTGAAGGAGTAAACACTGAAGCTTTCTTT.

In the case of this clone: The same CDR3 can be traced to other DNA sequences in this sample. This chain joins TRBV9 and TRBJ2-1, with D maybe TRBD2 (6 bases). The CDR3 has 15 residues. Trimming removed 4 bases from V and 0 bases from J, with 11 bases in between. Germline CDR1 is SGDLS and CDR2 is YYNGEE. The CDR3 loop reads CASSLSGSSYNEQFF. The CDR3 bases are TGTGCCAGCAGCCTTAGCGGAAGCTCCTACAATGAGCAGTTCTTC.

The chain joins TRBV19 to TRBJ1-2; a possible D gene is TRBD1 (5 bases). Looked up from germline, CDR1 is LNHDA and CDR2 is SQIVND (reference sequence). The ends were cut back, 0 bases at V and 8 bases at J, with 16 bases in the middle. The CDR3 has 15 residues. CDR3 region: CASSIDQTGSIGYTF. The CDR3 DNA is TGTGCCAGTAGTATAGATCAAACAGGCTCCATCGGCTACACCTTC.

The chain uses TRBV5-4 and TRBJ2-2; 14 bases are shared with TRBD2. Germline lookup yields CDR1 SGHNT and CDR2 YYREEE (reference sequence). The CDR3 length is 14 residues. With 9 bases clipped from V and 7 bases from J, the junction kept 5 bases outside the gene matches. In DNA form, the CDR3 reads TGTGCCATTTGGACTAGCGGGGGGAGCGGGGAGCTGTTTTTT. Amino acid sequence: CAIWTSGGSGELFF.

The genes are TRBV27 and TRBJ1-4; 7 bases agree with TRBD1. V was pared by 9 bases and J by 7 bases, with 14 bases of the junction left unmatched. Germline V gene sequence: CDR1 MNHEY, CDR2 SMNVEV (reference sequence). CDR3 size: 15 residues. CDR3 sequence reads: CASSGINQGGEKLFF. The CDR3, as DNA: TGTGCCAGTAGTGGCATTAACCAGGGGGGTGAAAAACTGTTTTTT.

This clone was seen a handful of times. The V and J genes are TRBV7-9 and TRBJ2-1; TRBD2 is a possible D gene (6 bases). CDR3 length: 18 amino acids. Trimming shortened V by 5 bases and J by 4 bases, and 24 bases separated the two germline ends. Germline CDR1 and CDR2: SEHNR and FQNEAQ (reference sequence). The CDR3 DNA reads as TGTGCCAGCAGCCACCTTGGGCTCCGGGGTAGCGGTTACAATGAGCAGTTCTTC. This gives the protein CASSHLGLRGSGYNEQFF.

Comments on this clone: At the DNA level, this CDR3 is encoded by other sequences in the same sample as well. V gene TRBV20-1 combines with J gene TRBJ1-1; D gene ambiguous. Trimming shortened V by 0 bases and J by 5 bases, and 1 base separated the two germline ends. Germline CDR1 reads DFQATT; CDR2 reads SNEGSKA (reference sequence). The CDR3 covers 10 residues. CDR3 protein: CSARETEAFF. CDR3 DNA: TGCAGTGCTAGAGAAACTGAAGCTTTCTTT.

This clone was counted only a few times. This sequence joins TRBV19 and TRBJ1-2; D gene ambiguous. The CDR3 totals 13 residues. Germline V gene data show CDR1 as LNHDA and CDR2 as SQIVND (reference sequence). Deletions cut 2 bases from V and 4 bases from J, with 8 bases between. Here the CDR3 reads CASSITQTYGYTF. The CDR3 DNA is TGTGCCAGTAGTATAACTCAGACCTATGGCTACACCTTC.

This clone has a handful of counts. The rearrangement joins TRBV21-1 to TRBJ2-7; the table's D call of TRBD1 was not tested on the DNA. TRBV21-1 is a recognized pseudogene. The CDR3 sequence is 16 residues long. The CDR3 is CASSKYFAVRTYEQYF. CDR3 DNA sequence: TGTGCCAGCAGCAAGTATTTTGCAGTAAGAACCTACGAGCAGTACTTC.

This clone was observed a handful of times. The chain combines TRBV28 with TRBJ1-1; perhaps TRBD1 as D (6 bases). The CDR3 spans 13 residues. Trimming pared 11 bases from V and 3 bases from J, leaving 16 bases between. Germline V gene lookup returns CDR1 MDHEN and CDR2 SYDVKM. The CDR3 protein is CACGLGADTEAFF. Here the CDR3 DNA reads TGTGCCTGCGGGTTGGGGGCGGACACTGAAGCTTTCTTT.

The sample holds a few counts of this clone. This rearrangement joins TRBV7-6 to TRBJ2-7; no firm D call. In germline, CDR1 is SGHVS, CDR2 FNYEAQ. This CDR3 is built from 14 residues. V was trimmed by 1 base and J by 6 bases, leaving 13 bases between them. CDR3 sequence: CASSLGSNGAEQYF. The CDR3 region has the DNA TGTGCCAGCAGCTTAGGGAGTAATGGAGCCGAGCAGTACTTC.

The gene calls are TRBV6-1 and TRBJ1-1, with D perhaps matching TRBD1 (6 bases). The CDR3 sequence is 17 residues long. CDR1 is MNHNS, CDR2 SASEGT, per germline. Trimming took off 1 base at V and 0 bases at J, with 15 bases between the two ends. The DNA of the CDR3 is TGTGCCAGCAGTGAAGTCCCCTACAGGGACATGAACACTGAAGCTTTCTTT. Its protein product is CASSEVPYRDMNTEAFF.

The gene calls are TRBV5-8 and TRBJ1-1; D uncertain. This CDR3 contains 10 residues. In germline, CDR1 is SGHTS, CDR2 YDEGEE. With 3 bases removed from V and 7 bases from J, the gap between germline ends came to 4 bases. The CDR3 sequence is CASSSSEAFF. As DNA, the CDR3 is TGTGCCAGCAGCTCCAGTGAAGCTTTCTTT.

This sequence joins TRBV11-1 and TRBJ2-4, with 12 bases aligning to TRBD1. V dropped 5 bases and J dropped 7; count of bases not matched to a gene: 9. There are 16 residues in the CDR3. Germline V lookup: CDR1 SGHAT, CDR2 FQDESV (reference sequence). CDR3 region: CASSPRDRGLRNIQYF. Here the CDR3 DNA reads TGTGCCAGCAGCCCCCGGGACAGGGGGCTACGGAACATTCAGTACTTC.

This chain uses TRBV5-1 with TRBJ2-7, with 10 nucleotides matching TRBD2. J lost 1 base, V lost 4 bases, and 5 bases had no gene match. The length of the CDR3 is 15 residues. Germline CDR1 is SGHRS and CDR2 is YFSETQ. CDR3 nucleotide sequence: TGCGCCAGCAGCCCAGGGACTAGCGTTTCCTACGAGCAGTACTTC. Translation: CASSPGTSVSYEQYF.

This clone came up a few times. The chain couples TRBV4-1 to TRBJ2-5; maybe TRBD1 (6 bases). The germline V gene encodes CDR1 MGHRA and CDR2 YSYEKL. V dropped 3 bases and J dropped 5 bases, with 25 bases sitting between them. There are 18 residues in the CDR3. CDR3 DNA sequence: TGCGCCAGCAGCCACCTCGTACACCGGGACCCAAGGGGGGAGACCCAGTACTTC. Protein sequence: CASSHLVHRDPRGETQYF.

This clone was observed a handful of times. The rearrangement joins TRBV4-1 to TRBJ2-3; 7 bases are shared with TRBD2. Trimming cost V 5 bases and J 2 bases; bases outside gene matches: 13. Germline values: CDR1 MGHRA, CDR2 YSYEKL. This CDR3 spans 17 amino acids. The CDR3 loop is CASSSRLREAHTDTQYF. The CDR3 DNA reads as TGCGCCAGCAGCTCGCGCCTACGGGAGGCCCACACAGATACGCAGTATTTT.

This clone was recorded only once. The J gene is TRBJ1-5, the V gene TRBV4-2; D gene ambiguous. Germline loops: CDR1 LGHNA, CDR2 YNFKEQ. V shed 4 bases and J shed 1 base, with 14 bases lying between them. The CDR3 length is 16 residues. The CDR3 DNA reads TGTGCCAGCAGCCCCCTGGGGTCGGGGAGCAATCAGCCCCAGCATTTT. As protein: CASSPLGSGSNQPQHF.

This rearrangement joins TRBV2 to TRBJ2-2; tentatively, D is TRBD1 (7 bases). CDR3 length: 16 amino acids. V lost 4 bases and J lost 5, with 17 bases in between. CDR1 is SNHLY, CDR2 FYNNEI, per germline. The CDR3 loop is CASSGGDSRRTGELFF. CDR3 bases: TGTGCCAGCAGTGGGGGGGACAGCCGGAGGACCGGGGAGCTGTTTTTT. The entire variable domain, with the rest obtained from reference TRBV2 and TRBJ2-2, is as follows: EPEVTQTPSHQVTQMGQEVILRCVPISNHLYFYWYRQILGQKVEFLVSFYNNEISEKSEIFDDQFSVERPDGSNFTLKIRSTKLEDSAMYFCASSGGDSRRTGELFFGEGSRLTVL.

The rearrangement joins TRBV7-2 to TRBJ2-1, with D perhaps matching TRBD2 (5 bases). Germline loops: CDR1 SGHTA, CDR2 FQGNSA. The length of the CDR3 is 15 residues. The V end lost 7 bases, the J end lost 0 bases, and 13 bases lay between the germline ends. DNA for the CDR3: TGTGCCAGCACCGTTGAAAGCGGCTCCTACAATGAGCAGTTCTTC. Its protein product is CASTVESGSYNEQFF.

Only a few counts were recorded for this clone. The chain joins TRBV5-4 to TRBJ2-7; possibly TRBD1 for D (6 bases). Between the trimmed V and J ends, which lost 2 bases and 2 bases, there was a span of 14 bases. This CDR3 has 15 residues. The germline gives CDR1 SGHNT, CDR2 YYREEE (reference sequence). CDR3 sequence (DNA): TGTGCCAGCAGCTTCAAGACAGGACTTCCCTACGAGCAGTACTTC. It encodes CASSFKTGLPYEQYF.

The chain combines TRBV4-3 with TRBJ2-5, with D possibly being TRBD2 (6 bases). CDR3 length: 15 residues. Germline V CDR1 and CDR2: LGHNA, YSLEER. V was pared by 3 bases and J by 2 bases, with 13 bases between. This CDR3 is CASSQAGTHQETQYF. In DNA form, the CDR3 reads TGCGCCAGCAGCCAGGCAGGGACTCATCAAGAGACCCAGTACTTC.

This clone was counted a few times. The V call is TRBV29-1, the J call TRBJ1-5; a weak D match, TRBD1 (5 bases). The V gene lost 1 base and the J gene lost 1 base, with 20 bases spanning the gap. Germline CDR1 is SQVTM and CDR2 is ANQGSEA. The CDR3 extends over 18 amino acids. This CDR3 reads CSVEARDVRWVSNQPQHF. CDR3 DNA sequence: TGCAGCGTTGAAGCCCGGGACGTACGATGGGTGAGCAATCAGCCCCAGCATTTT.

There are a few counts of this clone. CDR3 bases: TGTGCCAGCAGTTTGAACAGGGTAGCCAAAAACATTCAGTACTTC. As protein: CASSLNRVAKNIQYF. The rearrangement links TRBV27 to TRBJ2-4; a possible D gene is TRBD1 (6 bases). The germline gives CDR1 MNHEY, CDR2 SMNVEV (reference sequence). V was shortened by 3 bases and J by 0 bases, with 9 bases between the two germline ends. The CDR3 covers 15 residues.